This T cell receptor beta chain is from a study of control samples from healthy donors and cancer patients. In germline, CDR1 is SGHRS, CDR2 YFSETQ. The CDR3 contains 15 residues. V shed 4 bases and J 6 bases; nucleotides not matched to a gene: 6. Sequencing used immunoSEQ multiplex PCR; TCRdb keeps in-frame clones, though not all of them. The sample has roughly 45,000 clones, around 90% seen once. The sequencing input was PBMCs. The sequence derives from a young man with colorectal cancer. This chain links TRBV5-1 with TRBJ1-4, with TRBD1 matching 10 bases. The CDR3 loop is CASSLSGTGDEKLFF. Written as DNA, the CDR3 is TGCGCCAGCAGCCTGTCCGGGACAGGGGATGAAAAACTGTTTTTT.